The next 22 T cell receptor beta chains were all read from a single sample in a study of cytomegalovirus exposure and HLA in healthy donors. PCR used 60 Vbeta primers and 13 Jbeta primers. Method: immunoSEQ multiplex PCR; TCRdb's copy keeps in-frame clones and lacks some. The table includes about 140,000 clones, approximately 82% detected once. The material sequenced was PBMCs. The receptor set was obtained from a middle-aged man in good health and CMV-seronegative.

This clone was counted once. V gene TRBV7-3 combines with J gene TRBJ2-5, with 8 bases aligning to TRBD2. Germline CDR1 reads SGHTA; CDR2 reads FQGTGA. The length of the CDR3 is 14 residues. The V and J ends lost 5 bases and 4 bases, in that order; junction bases with no gene match: 6. CDR3 protein: CASSVGGGLETQYF. The CDR3 nucleotides read TGTGCCAGCAGCGTCGGGGGGGGCCTAGAGACCCAGTACTTC.

This chain connects TRBV2 to TRBJ1-2, with TRBD1 matching 7 bases. Germline CDR1 and CDR2: SNHLY and FYNNEI. With 5 bases clipped from V and 8 bases from J, the junction kept 8 bases outside the gene matches. CDR3 length: 13 amino acids. CDR3 in DNA: TGTGCCAGCAGTTTACAGGGGAGTGGAGGCTACACCTTC. Residues: CASSLQGSGGYTF.

The J gene is TRBJ2-1, the V gene TRBV7-6; the match to TRBD1 covers 7 bases. Unmatched junction bases numbered 12, after V lost 6 bases and J lost 7 bases. CDR1 SGHVS and CDR2 FNYEAQ come from the germline V gene. The CDR3 is 15 amino acids. For the CDR3, the DNA is TGTGCCAGCAGTCAACCGGACAGGATGAGGAATGAGCAGTTCTTC. Translation gives CASSQPDRMRNEQFF. Filled out from reference TRBV7-6 and TRBJ2-1, the complete variable domain reads GAGVSQSPRYKVTKRGQDVALRCDPISGHVSLYWYRQALGQGPEFLTYFNYEAQQDKSGLPNDRFSAERPEGSISTLTIQRTEQRDSAMYRCASSQPDRMRNEQFFGPGTRLTVL.

The chain links TRBV4-2 to TRBJ2-7; tentative D call: TRBD2 (5 bases). CDR3 size: 13 residues. Germline V lookup: CDR1 LGHNA, CDR2 YNFKEQ. Trimming pared 3 bases from V and 0 bases from J, leaving 6 bases between. The CDR3 DNA reads TGTGCCAGCAGCCAGGGGAGCTCCTACGAGCAGTACTTC. This codes for CASSQGSSYEQYF.

This clone was detected only once. The chain carries TRBV5-1 and TRBJ1-1, with D uncertain. V dropped 0 bases and J dropped 3 bases, with 12 bases sitting between them. The CDR3 loop spans 15 amino acids. Germline V gene sequence: CDR1 SGHRS, CDR2 YFSETQ. CDR3 sequence reads: CASSLDSHGDTEAFF. Here the CDR3 DNA reads TGCGCCAGCAGCTTGGACTCCCATGGAGACACTGAAGCTTTCTTT. The full variable domain, its missing parts supplied by reference TRBV5-1 and TRBJ1-1, is KAGVTQTPRYLIKTRGQQVTLSCSPISGHRSVSWYQQTPGQGLQFLFEYFSETQRNKGNFPGRFSGRQFSNSRSEMNVSTLELGDSALYLCASSLDSHGDTEAFFGQGTRLTVV.

This chain uses TRBV18 with TRBJ1-5, with D perhaps TRBD1 (6 bases). V lost 5 bases, J lost 7 bases, and 15 bases lay in between. Germline-derived CDR1 and CDR2 are KGHSH and LQKENI. CDR3 length: 14 amino acids. CDR3 bases: TGTGCCAGCTCAACTTCGGGGGGCGAACAGCCCCAGCATTTT. Its protein is CASSTSGGEQPQHF.

The chain recombines TRBV5-1 with TRBJ2-3; D may be TRBD1 (6 bases). Germline loops: CDR1 SGHRS, CDR2 YFSETQ. The CDR3 consists of 16 residues. V lost 4 bases to trimming and J lost 0 bases, with 15 bases between them. CDR3 coding DNA: TGCGCCAGCAGCATAGGACAGCCATCTAGCACAGATACGCAGTATTTT. Translating it yields CASSIGQPSSTDTQYF. Filled out from reference TRBV5-1 and TRBJ2-3, the complete variable domain reads KAGVTQTPRYLIKTRGQQVTLSCSPISGHRSVSWYQQTPGQGLQFLFEYFSETQRNKGNFPGRFSGRQFSNSRSEMNVSTLELGDSALYLCASSIGQPSSTDTQYFGPGTRLTVL.

V gene TRBV18 combines with J gene TRBJ2-3, with D possibly being TRBD1 (6 bases). Germline-derived CDR1 and CDR2 are KGHSH and LQKENI. The CDR3 contains 15 residues. V gave up 2 bases and J gave up 10 bases, with 19 bases separating them. In DNA form, the CDR3 reads TGTGCCAGCTCACCAGGCTGGCAGGGGAAAAGTTCGCAGTATTTT. It is translated as CASSPGWQGKSSQYF.

The V call is TRBV5-4, the J call TRBJ2-5; 8 bases are shared with TRBD1. The DNA end lines up better with TRBJ2-7; the J call may be wrong. This CDR3 has 13 amino acids. CDR1 and CDR2 (germline): SGHNT, YYREEE (reference sequence). CDR3 in amino acids: CASRTGVTDEQYF. The DNA of the CDR3 is TGTGCCAGCAGGACAGGGGTTACCGACGAGCAGTACTTC.

The V call is TRBV5-1, the J call TRBJ2-1; TRBD2 matches 14 bases. V lost 4 bases and J lost 8; bases outside the gene matches: 5. CDR1 is SGHRS, CDR2 YFSETQ, per germline. The CDR3 length is 15 residues. CDR3 amino acids: CASSLGTSGGDEQFF. CDR3 coding DNA: TGCGCCAGCAGCCTTGGGACTAGCGGGGGTGATGAGCAGTTCTTC. Using reference TRBV5-1 and TRBJ2-1 for the parts outside the CDR3, the full variable domain is KAGVTQTPRYLIKTRGQQVTLSCSPISGHRSVSWYQQTPGQGLQFLFEYFSETQRNKGNFPGRFSGRQFSNSRSEMNVSTLELGDSALYLCASSLGTSGGDEQFFGPGTRLTVL.

This clone was seen just once. This chain connects TRBV4-3 to TRBJ2-1, with 10 bases that match TRBD2. The junction had 8 bases not matched to a gene; V was cut back by 4 bases and J by 5 bases. Germline CDR1 and CDR2: LGHNA and YSLEER. The CDR3 is 16 amino acids. As DNA, the CDR3 is TGCGCCAGCAGCCCTTTAGCGGGGGGCCGTAACAATGAGCAGTTCTTC. Translated, it gives CASSPLAGGRNNEQFF.

The V gene is TRBV5-4, the J gene TRBJ2-7, with D tentatively TRBD1 (6 bases). Germline-derived CDR1 and CDR2 are SGHNT and YYREEE (reference sequence). Trimming shortened V by 4 bases and J by 7 bases, and 12 bases separated the two germline ends. The CDR3 has 12 residues. The CDR3 sequence: CASSGLDREQYF. The DNA of the CDR3 is TGTGCCAGCAGCGGACTTGACAGGGAGCAGTACTTC.

This clone was observed a handful of times. The rearrangement links TRBV6-5 to TRBJ1-1; tentatively, D is TRBD1 (5 bases). Germline assignment: CDR1 MNHEY and CDR2 SVGAGI. V lost 7 bases and J 5 bases, leaving 14 bases between the germline ends. The CDR3 runs to 13 residues. CDR3 coding DNA: TGTGCCAGCACCACACTGGGGGGGACTGAAGCTTTCTTT. Its translation is CASTTLGGTEAFF.

This clone was counted a single time. The chain recombines TRBV4-1 with TRBJ2-3, with 8 bases aligning to TRBD2. The CDR3 contains 16 residues. In germline, CDR1 is MGHRA, CDR2 YSYEKL. Trimming removed 4 bases from V and 0 bases from J; junction bases left unmatched: 6. CDR3 coding DNA: TGCGCCAGCAGCCTACTAGCGGCGGGGAGCACAGATACGCAGTATTTT. It is translated as CASSLLAAGSTDTQYF.

This chain's CDR3 is CASSEAQTGGPGETQYF. CDR3 sequence (DNA): TGTGCCAGCAGTGAAGCCCAGACAGGGGGTCCCGGGGAGACCCAGTACTTC. This chain links TRBV6-1 with TRBJ2-5; TRBD1 matches 9 bases. The CDR3 is 17 amino acids. After removal of 0 bases from V and 5 bases from J, the junction contained 10 bases not matched to a gene. Looked up from germline, CDR1 is MNHNS and CDR2 is SASEGT.

For the CDR3, the DNA is TGTGCCAGCAGTCCGCGGGGGGGCGCTAATGAAAAACTGTTTTTT. Protein: CASSPRGGANEKLFF. This chain links TRBV6-5 with TRBJ1-4; perhaps TRBD1 as D (6 bases). This CDR3 region has 15 residues. V was cut by 5 bases and J by 3 bases, with 13 bases left in between. Germline V lookup: CDR1 MNHEY, CDR2 SVGAGI.

The chain uses TRBV6-5 and TRBJ1-3; no reliable D call. Germline lookup yields CDR1 MNHEY and CDR2 SVGAGI. Trimming left V 0 bases short and J 8 bases short, with 8 bases between. The CDR3 totals 13 residues. CDR3 in DNA: TGTGCCAGCAGTTACTCGTGGGGAGACACCATATATTTT. This sequence encodes CASSYSWGDTIYF.

This chain links TRBV7-2 with TRBJ2-3; 10 bases are a match to TRBD1. Per germline, CDR1 SGHTA and CDR2 FQGNSA. V shed 5 bases, J shed 3 bases, and the junction held 5 bases outside the gene matches. The CDR3 loop spans 15 amino acids. The CDR3 DNA reads TGTGCCAGCAGCGGAAGACAGGGGGCAACAGATACGCAGTATTTT. This codes for CASSGRQGATDTQYF.

The CDR3 nucleotides read TGTGCCAGTAGTTCGGGACAGGGTGTAACTAATGAAAAACTGTTTTTT. It codes for CASSSGQGVTNEKLFF. The rearrangement uses TRBV19 and TRBJ1-4; 9 bases align to TRBD1. Germline V gene sequence: CDR1 LNHDA, CDR2 SQIVND (reference sequence). CDR3 length: 16 residues. V shed 5 bases and J 1 base; nucleotides not matched to a gene: 5. The full variable domain, in which reference TRBV19 and TRBJ1-4 provide the parts outside the CDR3, is DGGITQSPKYLFRKEGQNVTLSCEQNLNHDAMYWYRQDPGQGLRLIYYSQIVNDFQKGDIAEGYSVSREKKESFPLTVTSAQKNPTAFYLCASSSGQGVTNEKLFFGSGTQLSVL.

The chain uses TRBV9 and TRBJ1-5, with D possibly being TRBD1 (5 bases). Trimming shortened V by 2 bases and J by 4 bases, and 16 bases separated the two germline ends. The CDR3 runs 16 residues. From germline, CDR1 is SGDLS and CDR2 YYNGEE. CDR3 coding DNA: TGTGCCAGCAGCGTCGGGTGGGGCAGCCAAAATCAGCCCCAGCATTTT. Translation gives CASSVGWGSQNQPQHF.

The chain couples TRBV2 to TRBJ1-4, with D unresolved. CDR1 and CDR2 from the germline V gene are SNHLY and FYNNEI. The CDR3 sequence is 15 residues long. V shed 7 bases and J shed 4 bases, with 16 bases lying between them. The CDR3 spells CASNLRGLGNEKLFF. CDR3 bases: TGTGCCAGCAACCTGAGAGGGTTAGGTAATGAAAAACTGTTTTTT.

The chain uses TRBV5-4 and TRBJ2-2; TRBD2 agrees at 7 bases. Germline values: CDR1 SGHNT, CDR2 YYREEE (reference sequence). The CDR3 length is 15 residues. V dropped 4 bases and J dropped 0; count of bases not matched to a gene: 3. Written as DNA, the CDR3 is TGTGCCAGCAGCCGCGGGGGAGCGAACACCGGGGAGCTGTTTTTT. It is translated as CASSRGGANTGELFF. The full variable domain, in which reference TRBV5-4 and TRBJ2-2 provide the parts outside the CDR3, is ETGVTQSPTHLIKTRGQQVTLRCSSQSGHNTVSWYQQALGQGPQFIFQYYREEENGRGNFPPRFSGLQFPNYSSELNVNALELDDSALYLCASSRGGANTGELFFGEGSRLTVL.